This entry lists 30 T cell receptor beta chains sequenced from one sample in a study of shared clonotypes between healthy human individuals. TCRdb keeps only in-frame clones here, not all; method: immunoSEQ multiplex PCR. The table records hundreds of thousands of clones, approximately 95% of them present only once. Positively selected for CCR7, the CD45RO-negative cells used as naive CD8 cells excluded terminally differentiated effector memory CD45RA+ cells. The sample comprised naive CD8+ T cells sorted from blood. These receptors all come from a woman under 40 in good health.

The rearrangement joins TRBV6-6 to TRBJ2-3, with D perhaps TRBD2 (7 bases). This CDR3 comprises 16 residues. The ends were cut back, 0 bases at V and 5 bases at J, with 15 bases in the middle. Germline V gives CDR1 MNHNY, CDR2 SVGAGI (reference sequence). The CDR3, as DNA: TGTGCCAGCAGTTACTCGAAGGGGAGGGGGGAAGATACGCAGTATTTT. Amino acids: CASSYSKGRGEDTQYF.

This chain connects TRBV28 to TRBJ1-5; D is perhaps TRBD1 (5 bases). V shed 6 bases and J shed 0 bases, with 27 bases lying between them. The CDR3 is 20 amino acids. The germline V gene encodes CDR1 MDHEN and CDR2 SYDVKM. The CDR3 reads CASSNFWAGTEPFSNQPQHF. DNA for the CDR3: TGTGCCAGCAGCAATTTTTGGGCCGGGACGGAACCCTTTAGCAATCAGCCCCAGCATTTT.

The chain has TRBV29-1 and TRBJ2-2; no clear D. Germline CDR1 is SQVTM and CDR2 is ANQGSEA. The V end was cut by 3 bases, the J end by 3 bases, with 5 bases between. The CDR3 consists of 12 residues. CDR3 amino acids: CSVDQDTGELFF. In nucleotides, the CDR3 is TGCAGCGTTGACCAGGACACCGGGGAGCTGTTTTTT.

The CDR3 nucleotides are TGTGCCACCAGCAGAGATCGCCCTGTCCAAGAGACCCAGTACTTC. This gives the protein CATSRDRPVQETQYF. This sequence joins TRBV15 and TRBJ2-5; D unclear. Trimming removed 0 bases at V and 1 base at J, with 9 bases between. Germline V lookup: CDR1 LNHNV, CDR2 YYDKDF (reference sequence). The CDR3 is 15 residues long.

V usage is TRBV5-4 and J usage is TRBJ2-5; 11 bases map to TRBD2. The V segment lost 0 bases and the J segment 13 bases; nucleotides outside the gene matches: 5. The CDR3 is 13 residues long. Germline CDR1 reads SGHNT; CDR2 reads YYREEE (reference sequence). Written as DNA, the CDR3 is TGTGCCAGCAGCTTGGGCACTAGCGGGAGTCTGTACTTC. Amino acid sequence: CASSLGTSGSLYF.

This chain uses TRBV9 with TRBJ2-2, with TRBD2 identical over 9 bases. V lost 3 bases to trimming and J lost 4 bases; unmatched junction nucleotides: 10. Germline loops: CDR1 SGDLS, CDR2 YYNGEE. CDR3 length: 17 residues. The CDR3, as DNA: TGTGCCAGCAGCGCGAGGGAGGGGACTAGCAGCACCGGGGAGCTGTTTTTT. Encoded protein: CASSAREGTSSTGELFF.

The rearrangement links TRBV25-1 to TRBJ2-1; D is unresolved. Deletions cut 4 bases from V and 6 bases from J, with 13 bases between. This CDR3 is built from 14 residues. Germline V lookup: CDR1 MGHDK, CDR2 SYGVNS. The CDR3 loop reads CASSVSETGNEQFF. CDR3 nucleotide sequence: TGTGCCAGCAGTGTGTCCGAGACGGGCAATGAGCAGTTCTTC.

This chain uses TRBV27 with TRBJ2-3; 7 nucleotides align to TRBD2. CDR1 MNHEY and CDR2 SMNVEV come from the germline V gene (reference sequence). The V segment lost 3 bases and the J segment 8 bases; nucleotides outside the gene matches: 2. This CDR3 contains 12 residues. This chain's CDR3 is CASSFERGTQYF. The DNA for the CDR3 is TGTGCCAGCAGTTTCGAGCGGGGTACGCAGTATTTT.

The chain recombines TRBV6-5 with TRBJ2-1, with D maybe TRBD2 (6 bases). The V gene's germline CDR1 is MNHEY and CDR2 SVGAGI. V lost 2 bases, J lost 2 bases, and 10 bases lay in between. The length of the CDR3 is 15 residues. The CDR3 nucleotides are TGTGCCAGCAGTTACCGGGGGAGCGCCTACAATGAGCAGTTCTTC. As protein: CASSYRGSAYNEQFF.

V is TRBV4-1 and J is TRBJ1-1; no firm D call. CDR3 length: 12 residues. CDR1 MGHRA and CDR2 YSYEKL come from the germline V gene. V lost 1 base to trimming and J lost 4 bases, with 4 bases between them. In DNA, the CDR3 is TGCGCCAGCAGCCAAGTACCCACTGAAGCTTTCTTT. Translating gives CASSQVPTEAFF.

Only a few counts were recorded for this clone. The chain links TRBV4-1 to TRBJ2-7; D unresolved. Germline-derived CDR1 and CDR2 are MGHRA and YSYEKL. V dropped 0 bases and J dropped 3 bases, with 9 bases sitting between them. This CDR3 has 14 amino acids. Here the CDR3 reads CASSQEARFYEQYF. In DNA form, the CDR3 reads TGCGCCAGCAGCCAAGAGGCCCGATTCTACGAGCAGTACTTC.

The chain couples TRBV30 to TRBJ2-7; 11 positions match TRBD1. Germline trimming cut 8 bases from V and 0 bases from J; bases unmatched to any gene: 0. The CDR3 totals 12 residues. CDR1 GTSNPN and CDR2 SVGIG come from the germline V gene (reference sequence). The CDR3 sequence: CAGTGGSYEQYF. The DNA of the CDR3 is TGTGCCGGGACAGGGGGCTCCTACGAGCAGTACTTC.

The chain is built from TRBV5-4 and TRBJ2-1; D gene ambiguous. The germline CDR1 and CDR2 sequences are SGHNT and YYREEE (reference sequence). Trimming shortened V by 6 bases and J by 3 bases, and 7 bases separated the two germline ends. The CDR3 spans 12 residues. The CDR3 coding sequence is TGTGCCAGCACTTCCCGCTACAATGAGCAGTTCTTC. Protein product: CASTSRYNEQFF.

V usage is TRBV19 and J usage is TRBJ2-1; TRBD2 agrees at 8 bases. Unmatched junction bases numbered 16, after V lost 6 bases and J lost 0 bases. The CDR3 contains 19 residues. Germline-derived CDR1 and CDR2 are LNHDA and SQIVND (reference sequence). CDR3 sequence reads: CASSPIAGKETSSYNEQFF. In DNA, the CDR3 is TGTGCCAGTAGCCCGATAGCGGGAAAGGAAACCAGCTCCTACAATGAGCAGTTCTTC.

V usage is TRBV4-1 and J usage is TRBJ2-5; TRBD1 might be the D (5 bases). The end of the DNA is better explained by TRBJ2-7, so the J call may be wrong. Per the germline V gene, CDR1 is MGHRA and CDR2 is YSYEKL. The length of the CDR3 is 15 residues. CDR3 loop: CASSHRQFSSYEQYF. CDR3 nucleotides: TGCGCCAGCAGCCATAGACAGTTCAGCTCCTACGAGCAGTACTTC.

The rearrangement joins TRBV28 to TRBJ2-2; D remains ambiguous. V lost 2 bases and J 4 bases, leaving 11 bases between the germline ends. Germline V lookup: CDR1 MDHEN, CDR2 SYDVKM. The CDR3 sequence is 15 residues long. In DNA, the CDR3 is TGTGCCAGCAGTTTAATATTAGTAGGCACCGGGGAGCTGTTTTTT. It translates to CASSLILVGTGELFF.

This chain connects TRBV11-1 to TRBJ2-7, with 7 bases matching TRBD1. V gave up 3 bases and J gave up 3 bases; unmatched junction bases: 8. CDR1 SGHAT and CDR2 FQDESV come from the germline V gene (reference sequence). This CDR3 contains 15 residues. CDR3 amino acids: CASSFLDRVGYEQYF. CDR3 DNA: TGTGCCAGCAGCTTTTTAGACAGGGTCGGCTACGAGCAGTACTTC.

The chain combines TRBV7-9 with TRBJ2-5; the match to TRBD2 covers 11 bases. The V segment lost 3 bases and the J segment 5 bases; nucleotides outside the gene matches: 14. This CDR3 region has 18 residues. The germline CDR1 and CDR2 sequences are SEHNR and FQNEAQ (reference sequence). The CDR3 sequence is CASSFPGLAELIEETQYF. Written as DNA, the CDR3 is TGTGCCAGCAGCTTCCCGGGACTAGCGGAATTAATCGAGGAGACCCAGTACTTC.

This rearrangement joins TRBV2 to TRBJ2-7; tentatively, D is TRBD2 (6 bases). Germline V gives CDR1 SNHLY, CDR2 FYNNEI. The CDR3 is made up of 12 amino acids. V shed 11 bases and J shed 2 bases, with 13 bases lying between them. In DNA form, the CDR3 reads TGTGCCGGAGGGGACGAGACCTACGAGCAGTACTTC. This sequence encodes CAGGDETYEQYF. The full variable domain, in which reference TRBV2 and TRBJ2-7 provide the parts outside the CDR3, is EPEVTQTPSHQVTQMGQEVILRCVPISNHLYFYWYRQILGQKVEFLVSFYNNEISEKSEIFDDQFSVERPDGSNFTLKIRSTKLEDSAMYFCAGGDETYEQYFGPGTRLTVT.

The chain is built from TRBV28 and TRBJ2-7; a weak D match, TRBD2 (6 bases). Germline values: CDR1 MDHEN, CDR2 SYDVKM. Trimming removed 8 bases from V and 4 bases from J, with 15 bases in between. The CDR3 sequence is 13 residues long. This CDR3 is CASAGTPEYEQYF. In DNA form, the CDR3 reads TGTGCCAGCGCCGGGACTCCAGAATACGAGCAGTACTTC.

The gene calls are TRBV13 and TRBJ2-7, with D possibly TRBD1 on 5 matching bases. V was shortened by 3 bases and J by 7 bases, with 10 bases between the two germline ends. The CDR3 spans 12 residues. Germline-derived CDR1 and CDR2 are PRHDT and FYEKMQ (reference sequence). CDR3 sequence (DNA): TGTGCCAGCAGCTTCAGGGTCAGGGAGCAGTACTTC. Amino acid sequence: CASSFRVREQYF.

The chain links TRBV27 to TRBJ1-1; TRBD1 aligns across 9 bases. Germline V CDR1 and CDR2: MNHEY, SMNVEV (reference sequence). The CDR3 extends over 17 amino acids. Trimming took 5 bases from V and 0 from J; bases not matched to a gene: 10. The CDR3 DNA reads TGTGCCAGCAGTCCTAACAGGGGGCCAGGGATGAACACTGAAGCTTTCTTT. This codes for CASSPNRGPGMNTEAFF.

The chain combines TRBV5-6 with TRBJ1-1, with D unresolved. Trimming removed 0 bases from V and 7 bases from J, with 10 bases in between. CDR1 is SGHDT and CDR2 is YYEEEE in the germline V gene. The length of the CDR3 is 13 residues. The CDR3 coding sequence is TGTGCCAGCAGCTTGGAAGGTAGGTTTGAAGCTTTCTTT. Translation: CASSLEGRFEAFF.

The genes are TRBV2 and TRBJ2-1, with D perhaps matching TRBD1 or TRBD2 (5 bases each). The CDR3 is 15 residues long. Trimming shortened V by 7 bases and J by 6 bases, and 19 bases separated the two germline ends. Germline CDR1 reads SNHLY; CDR2 reads FYNNEI. The CDR3 here is CASMEAGHDSNEQFF. DNA of the CDR3: TGTGCCAGCATGGAGGCGGGTCACGACAGCAATGAGCAGTTCTTC.

The chain is built from TRBV28 and TRBJ2-5; TRBD1 might be the D (5 bases). The CDR3 loop spans 15 amino acids. The ends were cut back, 3 bases at V and 3 bases at J, with 14 bases in the middle. CDR1 is MDHEN, CDR2 SYDVKM, per germline. The CDR3 nucleotides are TGTGCCAGCAGTTTTGTGTGGGAACAGGAAGAGACCCAGTACTTC. Its translation is CASSFVWEQEETQYF.

J is TRBJ1-1 and V is TRBV11-1; 10 bases fit TRBD1. V lost 4 bases and J lost 0; bases outside the gene matches: 11. CDR3 length equals 18 residues. The germline V gene encodes CDR1 SGHAT and CDR2 FQDESV (reference sequence). CDR3 protein: CASSYRQGAGEMNTEAFF. CDR3 coding DNA: TGTGCCAGCAGCTACCGACAGGGGGCCGGGGAAATGAACACTGAAGCTTTCTTT.

The V and J genes are TRBV27 and TRBJ2-3, with TRBD2 matching 7 bases. Germline values: CDR1 MNHEY, CDR2 SMNVEV (reference sequence). The CDR3 runs 15 residues. V gave up 4 bases and J gave up 4 bases; unmatched junction bases: 8. The chain's CDR3 is CASSSSGGVADTQYF. CDR3 nucleotides: TGTGCCAGCAGTTCCAGTGGGGGGGTAGCAGATACGCAGTATTTT.

V and J are TRBV7-9 and TRBJ2-3; D is undetermined. CDR3 length: 15 residues. CDR1 and CDR2 from the germline V gene are SEHNR and FQNEAQ (reference sequence). The germline V and J ends were trimmed by 0 bases and 2 bases, with 9 bases remaining between them. This chain's CDR3 is CASSLASRVTDTQYF. The CDR3 nucleotides read TGTGCCAGCAGCTTAGCGTCCCGGGTCACAGATACGCAGTATTTT.

The chain links TRBV7-9 to TRBJ2-7; D is ambiguous. CDR1 is SEHNR and CDR2 is FQNEAQ in the germline V gene (reference sequence). V dropped 3 bases and J dropped 3 bases, with 9 bases sitting between them. The CDR3 has 13 residues. The CDR3 DNA sequence: TGTGCCAGCAGCTTGGAAGGACGCTACGAGCAGTACTTC. This encodes CASSLEGRYEQYF.

This chain joins TRBV29-1 and TRBJ2-5; D possibly matches TRBD1 or TRBD2 (6 bases each). This CDR3 is built from 14 residues. V dropped 3 bases and J dropped 7 bases, with 18 bases sitting between them. The germline V gene encodes CDR1 SQVTM and CDR2 ANQGSEA. In DNA, the CDR3 is TGCAGCGTTGAGCGGGACACCCTAAGAGGGACCCAGTACTTC. Its protein is CSVERDTLRGTQYF.